This paragraph covers one TCR beta chain sequence. Antigen unknown. The CDR3 consists of 13 residues. The V and J ends lost 8 bases and 4 bases respectively, with 12 bases between them. Per the germline V gene, CDR1 is MDHEN and CDR2 is SYDVKM. The sample originates from a study of beta chain features in type 1 diabetes. The overall study: Investigators examined some 100 million sorted cells across all samples.

The study, taken as a whole, reports: Among patients with Type 1 diabetes, TCRB CDR3s were moderately but significantly shorter in every one of the four CD4+ subsets.

Reverse transcribing all isolated RNA meant expressed TCRB transcripts were sequenced. Libraries were prepared by immunoSEQ multiplex PCR; TCRdb keeps only in-frame clonotypes and omits some of them. The repertoire consists of 500,000 to 700,000 clones, with about a sixth occurring once and the leading ten covering about 0.086%. The sample comprised naive CD4+ T cells from blood. This TCR came from a man younger than 30 in good health. V usage is TRBV28 and J usage is TRBJ1-3; D unresolved. This chain's CDR3 is CASVGRPGNTIYF. CDR3 nucleotides: TGTGCCAGCGTCGGACGGCCCGGAAACACCATATATTTT.